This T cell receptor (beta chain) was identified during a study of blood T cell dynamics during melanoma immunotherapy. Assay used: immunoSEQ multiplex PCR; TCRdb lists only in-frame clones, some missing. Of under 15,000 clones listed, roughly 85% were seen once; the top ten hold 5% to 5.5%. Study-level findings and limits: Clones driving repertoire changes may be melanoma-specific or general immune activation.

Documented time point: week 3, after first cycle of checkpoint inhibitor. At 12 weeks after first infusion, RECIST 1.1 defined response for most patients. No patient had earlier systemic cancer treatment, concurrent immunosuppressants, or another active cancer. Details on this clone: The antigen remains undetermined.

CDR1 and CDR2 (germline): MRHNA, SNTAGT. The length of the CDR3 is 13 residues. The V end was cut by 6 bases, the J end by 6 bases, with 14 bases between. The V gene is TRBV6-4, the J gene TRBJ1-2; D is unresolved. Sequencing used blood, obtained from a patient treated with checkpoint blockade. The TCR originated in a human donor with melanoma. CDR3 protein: CASSVSQADGYTF. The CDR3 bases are TGTGCCAGCAGCGTCAGCCAGGCGGATGGCTACACCTTC.